Below, one T cell receptor (beta chain) is given with its context. This receptor's antigen is unknown. One base away there is no much larger clone; base qualities are not given. This entry belongs to a study of blood T cell repertoires in COVID-19 (TCRdb year 2020). A note on the overall study: The collaborator samples originated in the United States, Italy and Spain and spanned the acute and convalescent phases of COVID-19. The material from the prospective study consisted of cDNA or gDNA derived from T cells, B-cell-depleted T cells, or PBMCs. The dataset comprised deeply sampled blood TCRbeta repertoires from subjects exposed to, actively infected with, or recovered from COVID-19. The repertoires were released in a freely available public database meant as a resource for research on the immune response to SARS-CoV-2. Samples came from the ongoing ImmuneRACE study (first 160 participants) plus 1,254 subjects from 6 global collaborators. The sample metadata nearly always contained a de-identified subject ID, COVID-19 status, age in years and sex. HLA class I and class II types, where available, came from metadata supplied by the sample provider rather than from assay-based typing.

TCRbeta CDR3 regions were amplified from genomic DNA by means of the immunoSEQ Assay, a bias-controlled multiplex PCR. The study's own analysis went as follows. The number of nucleated cells in each sample was estimated from the amplification of reference gene primers within the assay. To quantify the absolute abundance of each unique TCRbeta CDR3 rearrangement, sequence reads were collapsed and filtered. For each sample, productive Simpson clonality was calculated as the square root of Simpson's diversity index across productive rearrangements. TCRdb holds this immuneACCESS table with in-frame rearrangements only. Some clones are missing; in checked studies, unresolved V genes explain under half, and the rest has no known cause. That table supplies the V and J calls and clone size; D and trimming were determined from the DNA. The sample records about 200,000 clones, 65% to 85% of which are singletons. The top ten clones comprise 7.9% of the sample.

The paper as a whole reports these results and caveats: Clinical and demographic metadata were provided uncurated, with the amount varying by source and participant.

The collaborating institutions used their own protocols to collect whole blood in K2EDTA tubes. For TCRbeta analysis, collaborators shipped samples as frozen whole blood, isolated PBMCs, or DNA extracted from either of those sample types. The TCR comes from an elderly woman with acute or convalescent COVID-19. The sample was peripheral blood.

In nucleotides, the sequence is TGTGCCAGCAGTGATGACAGAACTAATGAAAAACTGTTTTTT. Its product reads: CASSDDRTNEKLFF. Here the chain combines TRBV25-1 and TRBJ1-4; a tentative D call is TRBD1 (5 bases match). Cut back by 3 bases and 1 base, the V and J ends lie 6 bases apart. The germline V gene gives CDR1 as MGHDK and CDR2 as SYGVNS. Its CDR3 holds 14 amino acids, cysteine through phenylalanine. Just CDR3 DNA is preserved here, 42 bases in frame from base 1.